These 11 T cell receptor beta chains were sequenced from one sample in a study of CD8+ T cells in alopecia areata. As for treatment: oral pan-JAK inhibitor, 5-10 mg twice daily. Sequencing templates came from extracted RNA that was reverse transcribed into cDNA. Sequencing was performed with immunoSEQ multiplex PCR; in TCRdb, only in-frame clones are kept and a portion is missing. Here the sample spans approximately 280,000 clones, 58% being singletons. The sample consisted of CD4+ T cells sorted from blood, taken at week 24, from a patient treated with tofacitinib. These receptor sequences come from a human donor with alopecia areata.

The chain links TRBV30 to TRBJ1-5; the D is unclear. The CDR3 is 13 amino acids. Germline V lookup: CDR1 GTSNPN, CDR2 SVGIG (reference sequence). V was pared by 1 base and J by 4 bases, with 8 bases between. This chain's CDR3 is CAWSGLDNQPQHF. CDR3 nucleotide sequence: TGTGCCTGGAGTGGATTGGATAATCAGCCCCAGCATTTT. The full variable domain, in which reference TRBV30 and TRBJ1-5 provide the parts outside the CDR3, is SQTIHQWPATLVQPVGSPLSLECTVEGTSNPNLYWYRQAAGRGLQLLFYSVGIGQISSEVPQNLSASRPQDRQFILSSKKLLLSDSGFYLCAWSGLDNQPQHFGDGTRLSIL.

The rearrangement uses TRBV29-1 and TRBJ1-2, with D uncertain. Trimming cost V 3 bases and J 8 bases, with 13 bases left between them. The length of the CDR3 is 12 residues. Germline assignment: CDR1 SQVTM and CDR2 ANQGSEA. CDR3 loop: CSVERTLRGYTF. CDR3 coding DNA: TGCAGCGTTGAGAGGACGTTGAGGGGCTACACCTTC.

CDR3 amino acids: CASSVRQGSTDTQYF. DNA for the CDR3: TGTGCCAGCAGCGTCAGACAGGGAAGCACAGATACGCAGTATTTT. V usage is TRBV9 and J usage is TRBJ2-3; 7 nucleotides line up with TRBD1. The germline CDR1 and CDR2 sequences are SGDLS and YYNGEE. The CDR3 runs to 15 residues. Trimming cost V 2 bases and J 0 bases; bases outside gene matches: 3. Variable domain in full (rest from reference TRBV9 and TRBJ2-3): DSGVTQTPKHLITATGQRVTLRCSPRSGDLSVYWYQQSLDQGLQFLIQYYNGEERAKGNILERFSAQQFPDLHSELNLSSLELGDSALYFCASSVRQGSTDTQYFGPGTRLTVL.

This clone showed up just a few times. The rearrangement links TRBV30 to TRBJ2-5; 8 bases are shared with TRBD1. Germline CDR1 and CDR2: GTSNPN and SVGIG (reference sequence). The CDR3 has 14 residues. V dropped 3 bases and J dropped 4; count of bases not matched to a gene: 7. The CDR3 nucleotides are TGTGCCTGGAGCCGGGACAGGAGGGTAGAGACCCAGTACTTC. This codes for CAWSRDRRVETQYF.

The V and J genes are TRBV29-1 and TRBJ1-1; 10 nucleotides align to TRBD1. The CDR3 covers 17 residues. The ends lost 6 bases at V and 3 bases at J; junction bases unmatched: 16. The germline V gene has CDR1 SQVTM and CDR2 ANQGSEA. The CDR3 DNA reads TGCAGCGTCGGCCGCCTCCCGGGACAGGGGATGGACACTGAAGCTTTCTTT. This sequence encodes CSVGRLPGQGMDTEAFF.

The chain carries TRBV19 and TRBJ1-2, with a tentative D call TRBD1 (5 bases). Germline V gives CDR1 LNHDA, CDR2 SQIVND (reference sequence). The CDR3 covers 14 residues. The V end was cut by 5 bases, the J end by 4 bases, with 14 bases between. DNA of the CDR3: TGTGCCAGTAGTGCTCGAGGGGATCTCTATGGCTACACCTTC. It codes for CASSARGDLYGYTF.

The gene calls are TRBV11-2 and TRBJ2-5; TRBD2 aligns across 7 bases. J lost 5 bases, V lost 1 base, and 16 bases had no gene match. Germline CDR1 reads SGHAT; CDR2 reads FQNNGV. The CDR3 is 18 amino acids. DNA of the CDR3: TGTGCCAGCAGCTTAGGAGAGGGGCCAGCGGGGTCCTGGGAGACCCAGTACTTC. Residues: CASSLGEGPAGSWETQYF.

V and J are TRBV11-2 and TRBJ2-1, with D hard to call. The V end was cut by 0 bases, the J end by 15 bases, with 12 bases between. The CDR3 covers 12 residues. Germline loops: CDR1 SGHAT, CDR2 FQNNGV. The CDR3 DNA is TGTGCCAGCAGCTTAGAGGGCGGAGCTGGGTTCTTC. This encodes CASSLEGGAGFF.

V usage is TRBV11-3 and J usage is TRBJ2-5, with 9 positions matching TRBD1. V shed 5 bases and J 3 bases; nucleotides not matched to a gene: 4. Germline V lookup: CDR1 SGHNT, CDR2 YENEEA. The CDR3 length is 14 residues. The CDR3, as DNA: TGTGCCAGCAGCCTTGGGACAGGGAAAGAGACCCAGTACTTC. Its translation: CASSLGTGKETQYF.

V usage is TRBV5-1 and J usage is TRBJ2-1, with a weak D call TRBD2 (6 bases). Trimming took 4 bases from V and 12 from J, leaving 23 bases between them. Germline assignment: CDR1 SGHRS and CDR2 YFSETQ. CDR3 length: 15 residues. The CDR3, as DNA: TGCGCCAGCAGCCCCCGCAGCCCGGGGGAAGACCGGCAGTTCTTC. It codes for CASSPRSPGEDRQFF.

The chain carries TRBV6-5 and TRBJ1-6, with 7 bases matching TRBD1. CDR1 and CDR2 (germline): MNHEY, SVGAGI. J was trimmed by 8 bases and V by 8 bases; bases with no gene match: 3. This CDR3 is built from 12 residues. The CDR3 loop reads CASSTGDSPLHF. The CDR3 DNA is TGTGCCAGCTCAACAGGGGATTCACCCCTCCACTTT.